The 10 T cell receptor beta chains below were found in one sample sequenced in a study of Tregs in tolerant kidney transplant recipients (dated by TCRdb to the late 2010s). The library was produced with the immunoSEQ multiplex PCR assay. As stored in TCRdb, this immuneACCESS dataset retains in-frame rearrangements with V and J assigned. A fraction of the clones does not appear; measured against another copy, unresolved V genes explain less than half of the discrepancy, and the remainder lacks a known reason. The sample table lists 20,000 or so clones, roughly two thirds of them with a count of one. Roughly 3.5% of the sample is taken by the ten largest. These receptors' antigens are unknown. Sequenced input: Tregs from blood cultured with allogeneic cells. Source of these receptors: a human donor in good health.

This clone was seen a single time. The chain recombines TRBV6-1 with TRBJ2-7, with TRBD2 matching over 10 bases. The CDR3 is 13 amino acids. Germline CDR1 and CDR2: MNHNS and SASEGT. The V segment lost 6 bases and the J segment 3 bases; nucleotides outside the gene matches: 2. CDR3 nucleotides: TGTGCCAGCAGAATAGCGGGAGGCTACGAGCAGTACTTC. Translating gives CASRIAGGYEQYF.

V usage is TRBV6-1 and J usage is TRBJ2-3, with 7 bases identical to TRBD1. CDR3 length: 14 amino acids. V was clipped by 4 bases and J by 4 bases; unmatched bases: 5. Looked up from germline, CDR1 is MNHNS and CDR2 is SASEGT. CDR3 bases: TGTGCCAGCAGTGTGGTGACAGGGCCAGATACGCAGTATTTT. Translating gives CASSVVTGPDTQYF.

The CDR3 sequence: CASSLVGQATNEKLFF. CDR3 DNA: TGTGCCAGCAGCTTAGTGGGACAGGCAACTAATGAAAAACTGTTTTTT. V gene TRBV5-5 combines with J gene TRBJ1-4; 8 nucleotides match TRBD1. Looked up from germline, CDR1 is SGHKS and CDR2 is YYEKEE (reference sequence). Losses at the gene ends were 2 bases for V and 0 bases for J; bases not matched to a gene: 3. The CDR3 totals 16 residues.

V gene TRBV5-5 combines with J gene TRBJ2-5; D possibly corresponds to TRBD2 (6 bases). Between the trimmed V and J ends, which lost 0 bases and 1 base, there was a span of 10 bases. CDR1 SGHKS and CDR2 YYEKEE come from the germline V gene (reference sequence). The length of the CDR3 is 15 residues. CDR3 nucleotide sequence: TGTGCCAGCAGCTTGGCGCTAGCGCTCCAAGAGACCCAGTACTTC. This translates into CASSLALALQETQYF. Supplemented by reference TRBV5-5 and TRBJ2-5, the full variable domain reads DAGVTQSPTHLIKTRGQQVTLRCSPISGHKSVSWYQQVLGQGPQFIFQYYEKEERGRGNFPDRFSARQFPNYSSELNVNALLLGDSALYLCASSLALALQETQYFGPGTRLLVL.

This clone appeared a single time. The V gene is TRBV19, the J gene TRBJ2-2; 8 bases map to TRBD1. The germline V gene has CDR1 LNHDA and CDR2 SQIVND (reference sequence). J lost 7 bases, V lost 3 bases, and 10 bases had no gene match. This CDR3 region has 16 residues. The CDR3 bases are TGTGCCAGTAGTATCGGCAGGGGGCTACGAGGCGGGGAGCTGTTTTTT. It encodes CASSIGRGLRGGELFF. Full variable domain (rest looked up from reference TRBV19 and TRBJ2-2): DGGITQSPKYLFRKEGQNVTLSCEQNLNHDAMYWYRQDPGQGLRLIYYSQIVNDFQKGDIAEGYSVSREKKESFPLTVTSAQKNPTAFYLCASSIGRGLRGGELFFGEGSRLTVL.

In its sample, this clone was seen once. This CDR3 is CAWSPRNYEQFF. The CDR3 DNA is TGTGCCTGGAGTCCTCGCAATTATGAGCAGTTCTTC. This sequence joins TRBV30 and TRBJ2-1; D gene uncertain. Germline CDR1 is GTSNPN and CDR2 is SVGIG (reference sequence). Trimming left V 2 bases short and J 8 bases short, with 10 bases between. The CDR3 consists of 12 residues.

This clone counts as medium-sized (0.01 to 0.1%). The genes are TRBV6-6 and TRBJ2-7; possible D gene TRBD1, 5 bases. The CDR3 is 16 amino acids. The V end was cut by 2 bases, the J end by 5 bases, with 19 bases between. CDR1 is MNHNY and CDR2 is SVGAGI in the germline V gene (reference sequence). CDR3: CASSYPPEGAWNEQYF. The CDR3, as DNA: TGTGCCAGCAGTTACCCCCCGGAAGGGGCGTGGAACGAGCAGTACTTC.

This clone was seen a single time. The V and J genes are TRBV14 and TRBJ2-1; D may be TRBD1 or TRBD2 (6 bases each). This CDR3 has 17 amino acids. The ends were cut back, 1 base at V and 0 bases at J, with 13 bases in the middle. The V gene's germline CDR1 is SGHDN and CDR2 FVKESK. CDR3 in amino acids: CASSQARGGGSYNEQFF. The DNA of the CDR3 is TGTGCCAGCAGCCAAGCTCGCGGAGGGGGCTCCTACAATGAGCAGTTCTTC.

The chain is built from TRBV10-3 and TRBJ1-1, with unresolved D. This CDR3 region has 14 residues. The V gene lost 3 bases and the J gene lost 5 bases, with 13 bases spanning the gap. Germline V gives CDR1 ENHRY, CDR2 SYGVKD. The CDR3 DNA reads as TGTGCCATCAGTGACATTACTAGAGGGACTGAAGCTTTCTTT. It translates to CAISDITRGTEAFF.

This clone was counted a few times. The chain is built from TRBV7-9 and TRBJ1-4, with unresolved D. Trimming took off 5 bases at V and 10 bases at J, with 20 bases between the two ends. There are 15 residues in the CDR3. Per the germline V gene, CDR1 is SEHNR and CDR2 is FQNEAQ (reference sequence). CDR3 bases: TGTGCCAGCAGCCACTATCCGGGAGAGGGTGGAAAACTGTTTTTT. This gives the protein CASSHYPGEGGKLFF.